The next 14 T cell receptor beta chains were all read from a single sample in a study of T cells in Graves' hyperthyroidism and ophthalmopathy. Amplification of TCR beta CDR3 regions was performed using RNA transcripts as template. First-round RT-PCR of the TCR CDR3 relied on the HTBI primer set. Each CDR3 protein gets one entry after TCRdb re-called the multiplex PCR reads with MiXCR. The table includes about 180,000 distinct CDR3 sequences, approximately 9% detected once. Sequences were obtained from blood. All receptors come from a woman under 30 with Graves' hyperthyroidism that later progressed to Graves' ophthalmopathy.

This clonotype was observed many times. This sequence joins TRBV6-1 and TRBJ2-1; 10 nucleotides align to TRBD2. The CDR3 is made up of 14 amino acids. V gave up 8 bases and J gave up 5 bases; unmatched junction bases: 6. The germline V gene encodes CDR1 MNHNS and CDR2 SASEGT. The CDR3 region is CASHQREGDNEQFF. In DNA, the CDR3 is TGTGCCAGCCACCAGCGGGAGGGAGACAATGAGCAGTTCTTC.

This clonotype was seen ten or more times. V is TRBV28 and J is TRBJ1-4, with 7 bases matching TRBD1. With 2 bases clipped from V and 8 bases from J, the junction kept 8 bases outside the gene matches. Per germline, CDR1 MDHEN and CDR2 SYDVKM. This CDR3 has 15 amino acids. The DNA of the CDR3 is TGTGCCAGCAGTTTAAGGGAAGGGGGCCGGGAAAAACTGTTTTTT. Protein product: CASSLREGGREKLFF.

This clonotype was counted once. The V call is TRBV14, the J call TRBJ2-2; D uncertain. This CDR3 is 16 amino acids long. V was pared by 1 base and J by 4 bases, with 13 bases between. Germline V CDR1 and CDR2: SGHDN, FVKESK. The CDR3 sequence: CASSQGLGEPTGELFF. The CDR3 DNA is TGTGCCAGCAGCCAAGGCTTAGGTGAACCCACCGGGGAGCTGTTTTTT.

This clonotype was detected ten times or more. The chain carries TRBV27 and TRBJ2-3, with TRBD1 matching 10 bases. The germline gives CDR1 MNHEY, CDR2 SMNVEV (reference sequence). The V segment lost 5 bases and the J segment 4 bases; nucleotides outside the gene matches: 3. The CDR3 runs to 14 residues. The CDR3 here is CASSRTGGADTQYF. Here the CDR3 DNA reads TGTGCCAGCAGTCGGACAGGGGGAGCAGATACGCAGTATTTT.

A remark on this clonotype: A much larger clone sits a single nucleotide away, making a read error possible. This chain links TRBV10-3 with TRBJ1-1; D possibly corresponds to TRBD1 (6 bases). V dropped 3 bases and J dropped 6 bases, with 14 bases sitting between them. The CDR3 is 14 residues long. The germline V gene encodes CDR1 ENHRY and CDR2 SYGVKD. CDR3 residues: CAISEIQGAAEAFF. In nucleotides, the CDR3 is TGTGCCATCAGTGAAATACAGGGAGCAGCTGAAGCTTTCTTT.

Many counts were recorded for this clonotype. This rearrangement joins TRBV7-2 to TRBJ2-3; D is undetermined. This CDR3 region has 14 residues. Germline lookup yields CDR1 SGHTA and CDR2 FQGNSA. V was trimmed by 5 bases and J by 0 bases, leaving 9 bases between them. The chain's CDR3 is CASSPGWSTDTQYF. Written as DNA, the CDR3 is TGTGCCAGCAGCCCCGGATGGAGCACAGATACGCAGTATTTT.

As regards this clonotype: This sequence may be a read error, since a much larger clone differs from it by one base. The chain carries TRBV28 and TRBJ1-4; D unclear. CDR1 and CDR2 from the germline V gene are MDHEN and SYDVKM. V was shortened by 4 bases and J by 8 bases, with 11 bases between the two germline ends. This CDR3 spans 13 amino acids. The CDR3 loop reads CASSSAPEEKLFF. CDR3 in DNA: TGTGCCAGCAGTTCCGCGCCCGAGGAAAAACTGTTTTTT.

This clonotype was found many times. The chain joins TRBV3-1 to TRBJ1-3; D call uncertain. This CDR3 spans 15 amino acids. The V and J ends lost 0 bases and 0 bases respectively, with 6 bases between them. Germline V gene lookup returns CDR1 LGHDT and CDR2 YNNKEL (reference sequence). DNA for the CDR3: TGTGCCAGCAGCCAAGACGCCCGCTCTGGAAACACCATATATTTT. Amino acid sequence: CASSQDARSGNTIYF.

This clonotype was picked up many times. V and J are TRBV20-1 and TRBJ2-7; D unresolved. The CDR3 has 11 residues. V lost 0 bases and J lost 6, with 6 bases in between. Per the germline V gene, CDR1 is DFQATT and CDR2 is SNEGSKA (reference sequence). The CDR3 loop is CSARERAEQYF. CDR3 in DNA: TGCAGTGCTAGAGAAAGAGCCGAGCAGTACTTC.

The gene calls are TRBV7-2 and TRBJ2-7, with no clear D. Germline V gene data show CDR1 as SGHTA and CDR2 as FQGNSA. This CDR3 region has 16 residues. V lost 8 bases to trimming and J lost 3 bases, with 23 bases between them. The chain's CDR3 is CASQTGRTLRRYEQYF. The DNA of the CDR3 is TGTGCCAGCCAAACTGGACGGACGCTGAGGCGCTACGAGCAGTACTTC.

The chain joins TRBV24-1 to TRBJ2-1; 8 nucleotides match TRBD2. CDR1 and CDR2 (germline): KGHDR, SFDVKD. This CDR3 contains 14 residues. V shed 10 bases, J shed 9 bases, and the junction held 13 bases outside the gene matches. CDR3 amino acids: CATFSGLAGGEQFF. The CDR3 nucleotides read TGTGCCACGTTTTCGGGACTGGCGGGAGGTGAGCAGTTCTTC.

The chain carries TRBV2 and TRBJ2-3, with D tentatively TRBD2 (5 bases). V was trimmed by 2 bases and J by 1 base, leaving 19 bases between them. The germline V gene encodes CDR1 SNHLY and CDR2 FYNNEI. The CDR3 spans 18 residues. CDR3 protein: CASSESPGLVLGTDTQYF. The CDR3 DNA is TGTGCCAGCAGTGAAAGCCCAGGACTTGTCCTGGGCACAGATACGCAGTATTTT. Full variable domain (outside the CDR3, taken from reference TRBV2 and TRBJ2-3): EPEVTQTPSHQVTQMGQEVILRCVPISNHLYFYWYRQILGQKVEFLVSFYNNEISEKSEIFDDQFSVERPDGSNFTLKIRSTKLEDSAMYFCASSESPGLVLGTDTQYFGPGTRLTVL.

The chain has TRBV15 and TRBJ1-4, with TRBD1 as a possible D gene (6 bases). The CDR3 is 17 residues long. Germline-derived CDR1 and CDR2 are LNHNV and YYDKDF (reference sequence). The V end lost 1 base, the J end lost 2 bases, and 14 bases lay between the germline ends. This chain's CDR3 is CATSRGRGRGTNEKLFF. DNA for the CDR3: TGTGCCACCAGCAGAGGTCGAGGAAGGGGGACTAATGAAAAACTGTTTTTT.

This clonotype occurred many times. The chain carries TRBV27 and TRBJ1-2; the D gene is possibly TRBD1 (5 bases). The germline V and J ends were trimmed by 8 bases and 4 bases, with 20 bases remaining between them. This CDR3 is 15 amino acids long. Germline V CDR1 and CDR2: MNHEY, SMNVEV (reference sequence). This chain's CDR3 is CASFRKGLGGYGYTF. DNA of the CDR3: TGTGCCAGCTTTCGGAAGGGACTAGGAGGCTATGGCTACACCTTC.